These 30 T cell receptor beta chains were sequenced from one sample in a study of blood T cell repertoires in COVID-19. Generated by immunoSEQ multiplex PCR, the TCRdb table keeps only in-frame clones and is missing some. This table holds tens of thousands of clones, 80% to 90% found once. The sequencing sample was made of peripheral blood. These receptors were taken from an elderly woman with active or convalescent COVID-19.

The chain combines TRBV5-1 with TRBJ2-1; D perhaps matches TRBD2 (6 bases). The germline V and J ends were trimmed by 4 bases and 6 bases, with 14 bases remaining between them. This CDR3 comprises 14 residues. The germline gives CDR1 SGHRS, CDR2 YFSETQ. This chain's CDR3 is CASSGRSSGNEQFF. DNA for the CDR3: TGCGCCAGCAGCGGGAGGAGCAGTGGCAATGAGCAGTTCTTC.

The chain is built from TRBV29-1 and TRBJ2-1, with 8 bases that match TRBD2. The V gene end was trimmed by 3 bases and the J gene end by 6 bases; junction bases not matched to a gene: 10. The length of the CDR3 is 15 residues. Germline V CDR1 and CDR2: SQVTM, ANQGSEA. The CDR3 loop reads CSVEPGLEGGNEQFF. As DNA, the CDR3 is TGCAGCGTTGAGCCGGGACTAGAGGGGGGCAATGAGCAGTTCTTC.

The genes are TRBV5-1 and TRBJ2-1; 10 bases match TRBD1. CDR1 SGHRS and CDR2 YFSETQ come from the germline V gene. There are 16 residues in the CDR3. V lost 0 bases and J lost 7; bases outside the gene matches: 7. The CDR3 coding sequence is TGCGCCAGCAGCTTGGCGCCAAGACAGGGGGCGAATGAGCAGTTCTTC. Translating gives CASSLAPRQGANEQFF.

In this sample, this clone turned up once. This chain uses TRBV28 with TRBJ2-3, with D possibly matching TRBD2 (6 bases). Germline V lookup: CDR1 MDHEN, CDR2 SYDVKM. The CDR3 covers 18 residues. Trimming removed 3 bases from V and 5 bases from J, with 24 bases in between. CDR3 sequence reads: CASSFGVQAGYLGDTQYF. DNA for the CDR3: TGTGCCAGCAGTTTTGGGGTCCAAGCGGGTTACCTGGGAGATACGCAGTATTTT.

This chain joins TRBV19 and TRBJ1-4; D is unclear. The germline V gene has CDR1 LNHDA and CDR2 SQIVND (reference sequence). This CDR3 comprises 13 residues. The V end lost 0 bases, the J end lost 11 bases, and 10 bases lay between the germline ends. The CDR3 reads CASSIETERKLFF. CDR3 coding DNA: TGTGCCAGTAGTATAGAAACAGAACGGAAACTGTTTTTT.

The chain combines TRBV5-8 with TRBJ1-2, with D hard to call. V gave up 4 bases and J gave up 1 base, with 17 bases separating them. The CDR3 has 16 residues. CDR1 is SGHTS and CDR2 is YDEGEE in the germline V gene. Written as DNA, the CDR3 is TGTGCCAGCAGCCCGCGGTGGCAGCGAGATAACTATGGCTACACCTTC. Translation gives CASSPRWQRDNYGYTF.

The chain links TRBV29-1 to TRBJ1-1; D gene unclear. Germline values: CDR1 SQVTM, CDR2 ANQGSEA. The length of the CDR3 is 11 residues. V was clipped by 3 bases and J by 7 bases, with 9 bases between them. This CDR3 is CSVDGQHEAFF. CDR3 DNA: TGCAGCGTTGATGGGCAGCATGAAGCTTTCTTT.

CDR3 sequence reads: CASSQEGLVDTQYF. The CDR3, as DNA: TGCGCCAGCAGCCAAGAAGGACTTGTTGATACGCAGTATTTT. The chain links TRBV4-1 to TRBJ2-3, with D possibly TRBD2 on 5 matching bases. V was trimmed by 0 bases and J by 6 bases, leaving 10 bases between them. Germline loops: CDR1 MGHRA, CDR2 YSYEKL. This CDR3 comprises 14 residues.

This chain uses TRBV24-1 with TRBJ2-2; TRBD1 matches at 10 bases. The V and J ends lost 5 bases and 6 bases, in that order; junction bases with no gene match: 8. This CDR3 region has 16 residues. Germline V gene sequence: CDR1 KGHDR, CDR2 SFDVKD. This CDR3 is CATSVPGQGSAGELFF. The CDR3 DNA reads as TGTGCCACCAGTGTCCCGGGACAGGGGAGTGCCGGGGAGCTGTTTTTT.

V and J are TRBV2 and TRBJ1-1; D is possibly TRBD1 (5 bases). Germline V gene sequence: CDR1 SNHLY, CDR2 FYNNEI. The CDR3 loop spans 15 amino acids. V lost 7 bases, J lost 6 bases, and 21 bases lay in between. The CDR3 sequence is CASKGEWSGIAEAFF. The CDR3 DNA reads as TGTGCCAGCAAAGGGGAATGGTCAGGGATTGCTGAAGCTTTCTTT.

The rearrangement uses TRBV12-3 or TRBV12-4 and TRBJ2-3; D might be TRBD2 (6 bases). Trimming left V 6 bases short and J 1 base short, with 8 bases between. This CDR3 region has 13 residues. The CDR3: CASRWGGTDTQYF. The CDR3 nucleotides read TGTGCCAGCAGGTGGGGGGGCACAGATACGCAGTATTTT.

The chain links TRBV19 to TRBJ2-6; D gene ambiguous. Germline-derived CDR1 and CDR2 are LNHDA and SQIVND (reference sequence). Trimming removed 7 bases from V and 0 bases from J, with 13 bases in between. The CDR3 length is 16 residues. This CDR3 is CASTDLRGSGANVLTF. CDR3 DNA: TGTGCCAGTACGGATTTAAGAGGCTCTGGGGCCAACGTCCTGACTTTC.

The chain links TRBV28 to TRBJ1-5, with D possibly TRBD1 on 6 matching bases. The germline gives CDR1 MDHEN, CDR2 SYDVKM. V lost 8 bases to trimming and J lost 5 bases, with 10 bases between them. The CDR3 consists of 12 residues. CDR3 DNA: TGTGCCAGCGGGACATTTGATCAGCCCCAGCATTTT. This codes for CASGTFDQPQHF.

The V call is TRBV7-9, the J call TRBJ2-3; 8 nucleotides agree with TRBD1. CDR1 is SEHNR and CDR2 is FQNEAQ in the germline V gene (reference sequence). This CDR3 comprises 15 residues. J lost 0 bases, V lost 6 bases, and 5 bases had no gene match. The CDR3 bases are TGTGCCAGCAGACCCCGGGACAGGAGCACAGATACGCAGTATTTT. Amino acid sequence: CASRPRDRSTDTQYF.

The chain has TRBV30 and TRBJ1-1; the D gene is possibly TRBD1 (5 bases). The CDR3 loop spans 14 amino acids. Germline V gene data show CDR1 as GTSNPN and CDR2 as SVGIG (reference sequence). V was cut by 1 base and J by 4 bases, with 13 bases left in between. The chain's CDR3 is CAWSEQDFGTEAFF. In nucleotides, the CDR3 is TGTGCCTGGAGTGAACAGGATTTCGGCACTGAAGCTTTCTTT.

V and J are TRBV5-6 and TRBJ1-2; weak D call: TRBD1 (6 bases). Germline V gene lookup returns CDR1 SGHDT and CDR2 YYEEEE. The CDR3 is made up of 14 amino acids. Trimming left V 1 base short and J 2 bases short, with 9 bases between. CDR3 amino acids: CASSLQGRNYGYTF. CDR3 coding DNA: TGTGCCAGCAGCTTGCAGGGGCGAAACTATGGCTACACCTTC.

The chain has TRBV14 and TRBJ1-2, with D perhaps matching TRBD1 (5 bases). CDR1 and CDR2 from the germline V gene are SGHDN and FVKESK. The CDR3 spans 15 residues. V lost 1 base to trimming and J lost 4 bases, with 13 bases between them. Here the CDR3 DNA reads TGTGCCAGCAGCCAAGTTGGGGGGACGAGCTATGGCTACACCTTC. Translating it yields CASSQVGGTSYGYTF.

V gene TRBV20-1 combines with J gene TRBJ2-1, with TRBD2 identical over 12 bases. The ends lost 3 bases at V and 7 bases at J; junction bases unmatched: 4. Germline V gene sequence: CDR1 DFQATT, CDR2 SNEGSKA (reference sequence). This CDR3 is built from 14 residues. The CDR3 loop is CSASKGLAGNEQFF. CDR3 bases: TGCAGTGCTAGTAAGGGACTAGCGGGTAATGAGCAGTTCTTC.

V usage is TRBV15 and J usage is TRBJ2-6, with D hard to call. From germline, CDR1 is LNHNV and CDR2 YYDKDF (reference sequence). CDR3 length equals 17 residues. Deletions cut 0 bases from V and 0 bases from J, with 9 bases between. The CDR3 loop is CATSRDVTVSGANVLTF. The CDR3 region has the DNA TGTGCCACCAGCAGAGATGTAACAGTCTCTGGGGCCAACGTCCTGACTTTC.

The chain joins TRBV6-6 to TRBJ1-1; no reliable D call. The length of the CDR3 is 13 residues. In germline, CDR1 is MNHNY, CDR2 SVGAGI (reference sequence). Trimming removed 4 bases from V and 1 base from J, with 7 bases in between. CDR3 sequence: CASSSTANTEAFF. CDR3 in DNA: TGTGCCAGCAGTTCAACAGCGAACACTGAAGCTTTCTTT.

The rearrangement uses TRBV20-1 and TRBJ2-1; a weak D match, TRBD1 (5 bases). CDR3 size: 16 residues. Germline lookup yields CDR1 DFQATT and CDR2 SNEGSKA (reference sequence). V was trimmed by 3 bases and J by 4 bases, leaving 19 bases between them. The CDR3 sequence: CSASSQGVGIYNEQFF. Written as DNA, the CDR3 is TGCAGTGCTAGTAGTCAGGGTGTGGGTATATACAATGAGCAGTTCTTC.

This chain connects TRBV4-2 to TRBJ2-1, with D tentatively TRBD2 (5 bases). Trimming shortened V by 0 bases and J by 3 bases, and 15 bases separated the two germline ends. The CDR3 length is 17 residues. CDR1 is LGHNA and CDR2 is YNFKEQ in the germline V gene. In DNA form, the CDR3 reads TGTGCCAGCAGCCAAGATCTGGCGGGTGGAGGCTACAATGAGCAGTTCTTC. Protein sequence: CASSQDLAGGGYNEQFF.

This chain uses TRBV19 with TRBJ1-2, with 7 positions matching TRBD1. Germline trimming cut 6 bases from V and 5 bases from J; bases unmatched to any gene: 6. CDR3 size: 13 residues. Germline CDR1 reads LNHDA; CDR2 reads SQIVND (reference sequence). The CDR3 loop reads CASRQTRGYGYTF. The CDR3 coding sequence is TGTGCCAGTAGGCAGACCAGGGGGTATGGCTACACCTTC.

This clone has a single count. The chain couples TRBV3-1 (or the pseudogene TRBV3-2) to TRBJ2-6; TRBD1 matches at 9 bases. With V trimmed by 0 bases and J by 0 bases, 6 bases remained unmatched. This CDR3 region has 19 residues. The germline V gene has CDR1 LGHDT and CDR2 YNNKEL (reference sequence). CDR3 DNA sequence: TGTGCCAGCAGCCAAGAACCGGGACAGGGCCTCTCTGGGGCCAACGTCCTGACTTTC. Translated, it gives CASSQEPGQGLSGANVLTF.

The chain recombines TRBV29-1 with TRBJ1-2; TRBD1 agrees at 10 bases. The V and J ends lost 6 bases and 4 bases, in that order; junction bases with no gene match: 11. The CDR3 runs 15 residues. Germline assignment: CDR1 SQVTM and CDR2 ANQGSEA. CDR3 residues: CSVDNDGTGAYGYTF. CDR3 nucleotides: TGCAGCGTCGATAATGACGGGACAGGGGCCTATGGCTACACCTTC.

This chain links TRBV2 with TRBJ2-7; D perhaps matches TRBD1 (7 bases). The CDR3 sequence is 15 residues long. Trimming cost V 4 bases and J 3 bases, with 16 bases left between them. CDR1 SNHLY and CDR2 FYNNEI come from the germline V gene. The CDR3 sequence: CASSVSPQGGYEQYF. DNA of the CDR3: TGTGCCAGCAGTGTTTCTCCCCAGGGGGGCTACGAGCAGTACTTC.

This clone was found a few times. This sequence joins TRBV24-1 and TRBJ1-1; D remains ambiguous. Germline-derived CDR1 and CDR2 are KGHDR and SFDVKD. V was cut by 0 bases and J by 7 bases, with 5 bases left in between. The length of the CDR3 is 12 residues. CDR3 residues: CATSDLIGEAFF. Here the CDR3 DNA reads TGTGCCACCAGTGATTTGATCGGTGAAGCTTTCTTT.

This chain joins TRBV7-9 and TRBJ1-4; perhaps TRBD1 as D (6 bases). The CDR3 is 13 residues long. From germline, CDR1 is SEHNR and CDR2 FQNEAQ (reference sequence). V lost 5 bases and J 7 bases, leaving 11 bases between the germline ends. CDR3 loop: CASSQGQFEKLFF. CDR3 sequence (DNA): TGTGCCAGCAGCCAAGGACAGTTTGAAAAACTGTTTTTT.

The chain couples TRBV24-1 to TRBJ2-5; the match to TRBD2 covers 8 bases. From germline, CDR1 is KGHDR and CDR2 SFDVKD. CDR3 length: 16 amino acids. With V trimmed by 4 bases and J by 1 base, 7 bases remained unmatched. The CDR3 nucleotides are TGTGCCACCAGTGAGGGCGGGGGGCAGGGCCAAGAGACCCAGTACTTC. Its translation is CATSEGGGQGQETQYF.

The chain has TRBV18 and TRBJ1-5; D remains ambiguous. This CDR3 is 14 amino acids long. V lost 4 bases and J 6 bases, leaving 13 bases between the germline ends. CDR1 and CDR2 from the germline V gene are KGHSH and LQKENI. In DNA, the CDR3 is TGTGCCAGCTCACGAGGGTTAGAGGGTCAGCCCCAGCATTTT. Amino acids: CASSRGLEGQPQHF.